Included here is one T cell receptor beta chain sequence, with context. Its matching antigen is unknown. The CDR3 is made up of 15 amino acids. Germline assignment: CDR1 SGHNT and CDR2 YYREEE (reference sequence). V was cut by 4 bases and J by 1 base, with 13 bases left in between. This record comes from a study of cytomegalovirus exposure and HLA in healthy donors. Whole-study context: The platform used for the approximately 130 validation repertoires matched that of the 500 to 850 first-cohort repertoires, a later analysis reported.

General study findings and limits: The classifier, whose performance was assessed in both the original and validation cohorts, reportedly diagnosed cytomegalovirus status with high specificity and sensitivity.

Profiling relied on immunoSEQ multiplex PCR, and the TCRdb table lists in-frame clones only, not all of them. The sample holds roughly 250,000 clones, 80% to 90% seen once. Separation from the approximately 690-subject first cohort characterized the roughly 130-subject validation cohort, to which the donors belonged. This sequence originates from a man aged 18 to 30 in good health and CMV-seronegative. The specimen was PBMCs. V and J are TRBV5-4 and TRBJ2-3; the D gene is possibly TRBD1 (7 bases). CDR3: CASSRSRGGTDTQYF. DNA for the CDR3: TGTGCCAGCAGCCGATCCAGGGGGGGCACAGATACGCAGTATTTT.